Detailed here is one T cell receptor (beta chain). The record originates from a study of shared clonotypes between healthy human individuals. The method was immunoSEQ multiplex PCR; TCRdb's version includes in-frame clones alone and lacks a portion of them. The profile shows some 2.4 million clones, approximately 93% of them singletons. The CDR3 sequence is 16 residues long. V lost 1 base to trimming and J lost 4 bases, with 11 bases between them. Germline-derived CDR1 and CDR2 are SGHNT and YENEEA. This chain joins TRBV11-3 and TRBJ2-6, with TRBD1 as a possible D gene (5 bases). The sample comprised naive CD4+ T cells from PBMCs. Noted subset: CD45RA+ positively selected. The receptor was derived from a man aged 18 to 30 in good health. Some clones in this sample may be carry-over from other donors' samples. The CDR3 DNA follows: TGTGCCAGCAGCTTAGGGTGGGGCGCGGGGGCCAACGTCCTGACTTTC. Its protein product is CASSLGWGAGANVLTF.